This paragraph reports one T cell receptor beta chain. This record belongs to a study of blood T cell repertoires in COVID-19. V was clipped by 5 bases and J by 2 bases; unmatched bases: 8. The germline CDR1 and CDR2 sequences are SGHTA and FQGNSA. CDR3 length equals 16 residues. TCRdb's table, derived via immunoSEQ multiplex PCR, lists solely in-frame clones and lacks some. The sample includes around 72,000 clones, about 91% of them seen just once. Specimen: peripheral blood. The clonotype was recovered from a woman aged 65 to 85 with acute or convalescent COVID-19. This sequence joins TRBV7-2 and TRBJ2-1, with 8 bases identical to TRBD2. CDR3 bases: TGTGCCAGCAGCCCTTCAGGGACTAGTACCTACAATGAGCAGTTCTTC. This codes for CASSPSGTSTYNEQFF.